The 25 T cell receptor beta chains listed next were all sequenced from one sample in a study of early T cells in non-severe SARS-CoV-2 infection. TCRdb called the 5' RACE reads again in MiXCR, with one record for every CDR3 protein. The table shows tens of thousands of distinct CDR3 sequences, with 5.7% occurring only once. Material for sequencing was whole blood. The receptor set was obtained from an adult who was a healthcare worker with PCR-confirmed SARS-CoV-2 infection or an uninfected control (not recorded which).

This clonotype was recorded at least ten times. One end of the junction fails to match germline, which may point to a read error. The chain joins TRBV10-2 to TRBJ2-3; no firm D call. Germline V gene sequence: CDR1 WSHSY, CDR2 SAAADI. The length of the CDR3 is 13 residues. CDR3 sequence (DNA): TGCGCCAGCAGCCAGGCGGTGCACAGATCGCATTATTTT. Protein sequence: CASSQAVHRSHYF.

The sample holds many counts of this clonotype. The chain employs TRBV18 and TRBJ2-7, with D unresolved. The CDR3 length is 14 residues. Trimming pared 3 bases from V and 0 bases from J, leaving 9 bases between. In germline, CDR1 is KGHSH, CDR2 LQKENI. The CDR3 region is CASSPSVISYEQYF. CDR3 sequence (DNA): TGTGCCAGCTCACCGTCCGTAATCTCCTACGAGCAGTACTTC.

In its sample, this clonotype was seen many times. The CDR3 DNA sequence: TGTGCCAGCAGCTTAGTTCTCTCGTCGACAGGGTCAGATACGCAGTATTTT. Translating gives CASSLVLSSTGSDTQYF. The chain uses TRBV7-2 and TRBJ2-3, with 7 bases lining up with TRBD1. Per germline, CDR1 SGHTA and CDR2 FQGNSA. Losses at the gene ends were 1 base for V and 4 bases for J; bases not matched to a gene: 11. The CDR3 extends over 17 amino acids. Full variable domain (outside the CDR3, taken from reference TRBV7-2 and TRBJ2-3): GAGVSQSPSNKVTEKGKDVELRCDPISGHTALYWYRQSLGQGLEFLIYFQGNSAPDKSGLPSDRFSAERTGGSVSTLTIQRTQQEDSAVYLCASSLVLSSTGSDTQYFGPGTRLTVL.

This clonotype was recorded at least ten times. This rearrangement joins TRBV4-2 to TRBJ2-3, with 10 bases matching TRBD2. Looked up from germline, CDR1 is LGHNA and CDR2 is YNFKEQ. Trimming at V came to 6 bases and at J to 5 bases, leaving 8 bases not matched to a gene. The CDR3 runs to 15 residues. The CDR3 loop is CASSITSGEGDTQYF. The DNA of the CDR3 is TGTGCCAGCAGTATCACTAGCGGGGAAGGAGATACGCAGTATTTT.

This clonotype was seen repeatedly, ten times or more. CDR3 amino acids: CASSFKGGTEAFF. For the CDR3, the DNA is TGTGCCAGCAGCTTTAAAGGGGGCACTGAAGCTTTCTTT. The rearrangement links TRBV11-3 to TRBJ1-1, with D possibly matching TRBD1 (6 bases). The germline V and J ends were trimmed by 3 bases and 4 bases, with 9 bases remaining between them. From germline, CDR1 is SGHNT and CDR2 YENEEA. This CDR3 spans 13 amino acids. Full variable domain (rest looked up from reference TRBV11-3 and TRBJ1-1): EAGVVQSPRYKIIEKKQPVAFWCNPISGHNTLYWYLQNLGQGPELLIRYENEEAVDDSQLPKDRFSAERLKGVDSTLKIQPAELGDSAVYLCASSFKGGTEAFFGQGTRLTVV.

This clonotype was counted ten times or more. The gene calls are TRBV11-2 and TRBJ2-1; 8 bases fit TRBD2. The germline CDR1 and CDR2 sequences are SGHAT and FQNNGV. The junction had 7 bases not matched to a gene; V was cut back by 0 bases and J by 3 bases. The CDR3 contains 17 residues. The CDR3 DNA reads as TGTGCCAGCAGCTTAGATCCGCGGGGGGCTAGCTACAATGAGCAGTTCTTC. Amino acids: CASSLDPRGASYNEQFF.

This clonotype showed up many times. The chain recombines TRBV6-5 with TRBJ2-6; D uncertain. V lost 3 bases to trimming and J lost 0 bases, with 9 bases between them. Germline V CDR1 and CDR2: MNHEY, SVGAGI. This CDR3 has 16 residues. The CDR3, as DNA: TGTGCCAGCAGTTATCGACGGAGCTCTGGGGCCAACGTCCTGACTTTC. This translates into CASSYRRSSGANVLTF.

At least ten counts were recorded for this clonotype. The chain recombines TRBV7-2 with TRBJ2-3; 8 bases line up with TRBD2. Trimming at V came to 5 bases and at J to 9 bases, leaving 13 bases not matched to a gene. Germline CDR1 reads SGHTA; CDR2 reads FQGNSA. The CDR3 is 15 amino acids. The CDR3 reads CASSPDPTSVQTQYF. The CDR3 nucleotides read TGTGCCAGCAGCCCCGACCCGACTAGCGTTCAGACGCAGTATTTT. The full variable domain, completed using reference TRBV7-2 and TRBJ2-3, is GAGVSQSPSNKVTEKGKDVELRCDPISGHTALYWYRQSLGQGLEFLIYFQGNSAPDKSGLPSDRFSAERTGGSVSTLTIQRTQQEDSAVYLCASSPDPTSVQTQYFGPGTRLTVL.

V usage is TRBV4-1 and J usage is TRBJ2-7, with 13 bases lining up with TRBD2. CDR1 is MGHRA and CDR2 is YSYEKL in the germline V gene. The CDR3 runs 19 residues. With V trimmed by 1 base and J by 5 bases, 14 bases remained unmatched. The CDR3 loop is CASSQVLLTSGGAADEQYF. The CDR3 coding sequence is TGCGCCAGCAGCCAAGTATTGTTAACTAGCGGGGGGGCGGCTGACGAGCAGTACTTC.

This clonotype appeared many times. The chain links TRBV30 to TRBJ2-5; D ambiguous. CDR3 size: 10 residues. V gave up 1 base and J gave up 5 bases, with 2 bases separating them. Germline CDR1 is GTSNPN and CDR2 is SVGIG (reference sequence). The CDR3: CAWSGETQYF. The DNA of the CDR3 is TGTGCCTGGAGTGGGGAGACCCAGTACTTC.

This clonotype was detected many times. The chain couples TRBV5-6 to TRBJ2-7; D gene uncertain. Per germline, CDR1 SGHDT and CDR2 YYEEEE. This CDR3 contains 13 residues. V shed 4 bases and J shed 4 bases, with 12 bases lying between them. For the CDR3, the DNA is TGTGCCAGCAGCCCTCCGACCGGGTACGAGCAGTACTTC. This gives the protein CASSPPTGYEQYF.

This clonotype occurred many times. V and J are TRBV4-2 and TRBJ1-1; 10 bases line up with TRBD1. V lost 4 bases to trimming and J lost 1 base; unmatched junction nucleotides: 12. This CDR3 has 18 amino acids. The germline gives CDR1 LGHNA, CDR2 YNFKEQ. DNA for the CDR3: TGTGCCAGCAGCCGCTATGCTGGGACAGGGGAACCGAACACTGAAGCTTTCTTT. It encodes CASSRYAGTGEPNTEAFF.

The table lists this clonotype with a few counts. The J gene is TRBJ2-1, the V gene TRBV4-3; 7 bases are shared with TRBD2. The CDR3 is 18 residues long. Germline V gene data show CDR1 as LGHNA and CDR2 as YSLEER. The J segment lost 9 bases and the V segment lost 0 bases, leaving 17 bases of the junction unmatched. The CDR3 DNA reads as TGCGCCAGCAGCCAAGAAAATAACCGGGACTACGGTCTTAGTGAGCAGTTCTTC. It translates to CASSQENNRDYGLSEQFF.

This clonotype was observed many times. The chain employs TRBV28 and TRBJ2-7; D not resolved. Germline V lookup: CDR1 MDHEN, CDR2 SYDVKM. CDR3 length: 12 amino acids. With 5 bases removed from V and 2 bases from J, the gap between germline ends came to 7 bases. The CDR3 nucleotides read TGTGCCAGCAGTCCCCCGACCTACGAGCAGTACTTC. Residues: CASSPPTYEQYF.

The chain uses TRBV5-4 and TRBJ2-5; D ambiguous. There are 14 residues in the CDR3. V was shortened by 0 bases and J by 1 base, with 7 bases between the two germline ends. Germline V lookup: CDR1 SGHNT, CDR2 YYREEE (reference sequence). CDR3 nucleotides: TGTGCCAGCAGCTTGGGGCTAGGCCAAGAGACCCAGTACTTC. The encoded protein is CASSLGLGQETQYF.

The chain combines TRBV4-1 with TRBJ1-1; 7 nucleotides match TRBD1. V lost 3 bases, J lost 3 bases, and 4 bases stayed unmatched. In germline, CDR1 is MGHRA, CDR2 YSYEKL. The CDR3 is 14 amino acids. CDR3 coding DNA: TGCGCCAGCAGCCACGCAGGGGGGCACACTGAAGCTTTCTTT. This translates into CASSHAGGHTEAFF.

This clonotype was detected many times. This chain links TRBV4-3 with TRBJ1-6; no clear D gene. Trimming removed 4 bases from V and 7 bases from J, with 8 bases in between. CDR3 length: 13 residues. Germline lookup yields CDR1 LGHNA and CDR2 YSLEER. CDR3 in DNA: TGCGCCAGCAGCCTCTTAAGCAATTCACCCCTCCACTTT. It is translated as CASSLLSNSPLHF.

Ten or more counts support this clonotype. This chain joins TRBV6-5 and TRBJ2-7, with D tentatively TRBD1 (5 bases). V was trimmed by 4 bases and J by 0 bases, leaving 10 bases between them. The germline V gene encodes CDR1 MNHEY and CDR2 SVGAGI. CDR3 length: 14 amino acids. CDR3 nucleotide sequence: TGTGCCAGCAGTTCACAGGAAAGCTCCTACGAGCAGTACTTC. Amino acids: CASSSQESSYEQYF.

This clonotype was seen at least ten times. V gene TRBV12-3 or TRBV12-4 combines with J gene TRBJ2-3; TRBD1 aligns across 7 bases. CDR3 length equals 14 residues. With V trimmed by 6 bases and J by 0 bases, 3 bases remained unmatched. The CDR3 loop reads CASRRDSSTDTQYF. In DNA, the CDR3 is TGTGCCAGCAGGAGGGACAGTAGCACAGATACGCAGTATTTT.

The gene calls are TRBV29-1 and TRBJ1-1; tentatively, D is TRBD1 (5 bases). The CDR3 is 12 amino acids. The germline gives CDR1 SQVTM, CDR2 ANQGSEA. DNA of the CDR3: TGCAGTGCTACTTGGGGGGACACTGAAGCTTTCTTT. Encoded protein: CSATWGDTEAFF.

This clonotype was detected a few times. This sequence joins TRBV30 and TRBJ1-1, with D perhaps TRBD1 (5 bases). This CDR3 is 14 amino acids long. Between the trimmed V and J ends, which lost 2 bases and 7 bases, there was a span of 17 bases. CDR1 and CDR2 from the germline V gene are GTSNPN and SVGIG (reference sequence). CDR3 in DNA: TGTGCCTGGAGTATGGGGGGTCCTACACTTGAAGCTTTCTTT. It specifies CAWSMGGPTLEAFF.

This clonotype was seen many times. The genes are TRBV30 and TRBJ1-1; D unclear. The germline V gene has CDR1 GTSNPN and CDR2 SVGIG (reference sequence). The length of the CDR3 is 14 residues. Between the trimmed V and J ends, which lost 7 bases and 5 bases, there was a span of 20 bases. The CDR3 sequence is CASGRHELGTEAFF. CDR3 DNA sequence: TGTGCCTCTGGACGCCACGAGCTAGGGACTGAAGCTTTCTTT.

The chain combines TRBV20-1 with TRBJ1-6, with D possibly being TRBD1 (5 bases). The V and J ends lost 2 bases and 6 bases respectively, with 17 bases between them. The germline V gene encodes CDR1 DFQATT and CDR2 SNEGSKA (reference sequence). The CDR3 loop spans 16 amino acids. CDR3 loop: CSARPYQGFGNSPLHF. CDR3 DNA sequence: TGCAGTGCTAGACCTTATCAGGGCTTTGGTAATTCACCCCTCCACTTT.

This clonotype was observed at least ten times. The rearrangement links TRBV6-2 or TRBV6-3 to TRBJ2-3; D unclear. The length of the CDR3 is 13 residues. Deletions cut 6 bases from V and 5 bases from J, with 12 bases between. Germline CDR1 MNHEY, CDR2 SVGEGT. The CDR3 nucleotides read TGTGCCAGCAGCAGAGATAGGAGAGATACGCAGTATTTT. Translation: CASSRDRRDTQYF.

This clonotype was picked up many times. V usage is TRBV9 and J usage is TRBJ2-1; D unclear. V was cut by 5 bases and J by 5 bases, with 11 bases left in between. Germline V gene sequence: CDR1 SGDLS, CDR2 YYNGEE. The CDR3 is 13 amino acids. The CDR3 nucleotides read TGTGCCAGCAGTCTCGCAAGGGACAATGAGCAGTTCTTC. Protein: CASSLARDNEQFF.